The present TCR beta chain was sequenced within a study of shared clonotypes between healthy human individuals. Study findings and constraints: On the whole, naive subsets had larger estimated richness than memory subsets had.

CD8 cells classed as naive were CD45RO-negative and positively selected for CCR7, excluding terminally differentiated effector memory CD45RA+ cells. This CDR3 has 14 amino acids. Trimming removed 1 base at V and 4 bases at J, with 8 bases between. Germline V lookup: CDR1 LNHNV, CDR2 YYDKDF (reference sequence). Remarks on this clone: Its matching antigen is unknown.

Sorted-subset replicate PCR reactions contained around 220 ng DNA, corresponding to about 30,000 T cell genomes. TCRdb's table, derived via immunoSEQ multiplex PCR, lists solely in-frame clones and lacks some. The table includes about 2 million clones, about 95% detected once. The chain is built from TRBV15 and TRBJ1-3; perhaps TRBD1 as D (6 bases). The material sequenced was naive CD8+ T cells sorted from blood. The sequence derives from a man between 18 and 35 years old in good health. The CDR3 region is CATSRVGGGNTIYF. CDR3 coding DNA: TGTGCCACCAGCAGAGTGGGGGGCGGAAACACCATATATTTT. Looking up the rest from reference TRBV15 and TRBJ1-3 gives the full variable domain: DAMVIQNPRYQVTQFGKPVTLSCSQTLNHNVMYWYQQKSSQAPKLLFHYYDKDFNNEADTPDNFQSRRPNTSFCFLDIRSPGLGDTAMYLCATSRVGGGNTIYFGEGSWLTVV.